The present T cell receptor (beta chain) was sequenced within a study of a mutant IDH1 vaccine in newly diagnosed glioma. As for the study in general: Commencement of vaccination occurred 4-6 weeks following radiotherapy alone, or concurrently with temozolomide cycles.

A note on this clone: Antigen specificity is unknown.

Study observations and caveats: With respect to changes in top peripheral T cell clonotypes, pseudoprogression seemed unrelated. Vaccine-induced responses were seen in approximately 93% of patients, spanning several MHC alleles.

The time point is: week 11, during vaccination. All doses held 300 ug of mutant IDH1 20-mer peptide, with topical imiquimod. TCRdb keeps only in-frame clones here, not all; method: immunoSEQ multiplex PCR. The data contain about 110,000 clones, roughly nine tenths of them singletons. From germline, CDR1 is MNHEY and CDR2 SVGAGI. Trimming shortened V by 6 bases and J by 6 bases, and 12 bases separated the two germline ends. CDR3 length: 12 amino acids. This chain uses TRBV6-5 with TRBJ2-7; D is perhaps TRBD1 (6 bases). This TCR derives from a woman aged 45-65 years with glioma. This material consisted of PBMCs, taken from a glioma patient whose treatment included an IDH1 peptide vaccine. The CDR3 nucleotides read TGTGCCAGCAGCCCTAAAGGGGGCGAGCAGTACTTC. Protein sequence: CASSPKGGEQYF.